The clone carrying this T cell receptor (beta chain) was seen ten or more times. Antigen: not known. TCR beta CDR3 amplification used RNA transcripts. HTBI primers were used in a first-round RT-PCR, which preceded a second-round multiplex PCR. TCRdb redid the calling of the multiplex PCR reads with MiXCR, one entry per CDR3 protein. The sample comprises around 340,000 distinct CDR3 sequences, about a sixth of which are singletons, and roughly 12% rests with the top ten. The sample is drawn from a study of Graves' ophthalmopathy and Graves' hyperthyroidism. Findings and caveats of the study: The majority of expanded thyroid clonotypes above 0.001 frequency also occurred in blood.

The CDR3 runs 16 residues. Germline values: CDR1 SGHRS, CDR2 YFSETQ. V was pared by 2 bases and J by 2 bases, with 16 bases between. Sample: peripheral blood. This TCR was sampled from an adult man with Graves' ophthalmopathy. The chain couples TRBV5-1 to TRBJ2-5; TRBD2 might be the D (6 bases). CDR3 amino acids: CASSFGGAAPQETQYF. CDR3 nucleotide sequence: TGCGCCAGCAGCTTTGGCGGGGCCGCCCCACAAGAGACCCAGTACTTC.